These 6 T cell receptor beta chains were sequenced from one sample in a study of CD8+CD57+ T cells in acquired aplastic anemia (dated by TCRdb to the late 2010s). Flow cytometry had shown CD8+CD57+ cell expansion in the patients selected for sequencing. TCRdb lists the instrument as Illumina HiSeq 2000. Genomic DNA served as template for TCR beta VDJ combination and CDR3 sequence profiling. TCRdb cleaned the public reads at Q25 with fastp, built clones with MiXCR and kept in-frame beta chains. Records with the same CDR3 protein are collapsed into one entry carrying the most frequent genes and DNA. Present in this sample are 250,000 to 300,000 distinct CDR3 sequences, approximately 60% of which were seen just once. The ten largest clones take up under 1.5% of the sample. Input material: sorted CD4+, CD8+, or CD8+CD57+ T cells (not recorded which) from PBMCs. The receptors come from a human donor with aplastic anemia.

In its sample, this clonotype was seen a few times. The genes are TRBV6-6 and TRBJ1-1, with TRBD1 as a possible D gene (5 bases). The germline V and J ends were trimmed by 4 bases and 4 bases, with 10 bases remaining between them. The CDR3 spans 13 residues. CDR1 MNHNY and CDR2 SVGAGI come from the germline V gene (reference sequence). CDR3 nucleotide sequence: TGTGCCAGCAGTTGGGGGGGTAGCACTGAAGCTTTCTTT. This gives the protein CASSWGGSTEAFF.

Ten or more counts support this clonotype. The rearrangement joins TRBV5-8 to TRBJ2-5; D possibly corresponds to TRBD1 (5 bases). Germline V gives CDR1 SGHTS, CDR2 YDEGEE. The CDR3 is 14 residues long. V lost 4 bases, J lost 3 bases, and 13 bases lay in between. The CDR3 loop is CASSDQGIEETQYF. The CDR3 DNA sequence: TGTGCCAGCAGCGACCAGGGTATAGAAGAGACCCAGTACTTC.

This clonotype has ten or more counts. The V call is TRBV5-1, the J call TRBJ1-3; weak D call: TRBD1 (5 bases). V gave up 0 bases and J gave up 3 bases, with 13 bases separating them. From germline, CDR1 is SGHRS and CDR2 YFSETQ. The CDR3 is made up of 16 amino acids. The CDR3 here is CASSLAGSVYGNTIYF. CDR3 sequence (DNA): TGCGCCAGCAGCTTGGCAGGGTCAGTCTATGGAAACACCATATATTTT.

The sample holds one count of this clonotype. J is TRBJ2-1 and V is TRBV2; the D call may be TRBD1 or TRBD2 (5 bases each). Germline-derived CDR1 and CDR2 are SNHLY and FYNNEI. The germline V and J ends were trimmed by 6 bases and 9 bases, with 15 bases remaining between them. This CDR3 region has 13 residues. CDR3: CASRGTLVGEQFF. CDR3 sequence (DNA): TGTGCCAGCAGAGGGACCCTTGTTGGTGAGCAGTTCTTC.

This chain connects TRBV7-9 to TRBJ1-1; TRBD1 matches 9 bases. The CDR3 totals 15 residues. Germline lookup yields CDR1 SEHNR and CDR2 FQNEAQ (reference sequence). V was pared by 5 bases and J by 7 bases, with 11 bases of the junction left unmatched. This CDR3 reads CASSRTTGGVSEAFF. In nucleotides, the CDR3 is TGTGCCAGCAGCCGAACTACAGGGGGCGTGAGTGAAGCTTTCTTT.

This clonotype was counted between two and nine times. The chain links TRBV15 to TRBJ1-3; tentative D call: TRBD1 (5 bases). The CDR3 spans 18 residues. CDR1 and CDR2 (germline): LNHNV, YYDKDF (reference sequence). With 3 bases removed from V and 0 bases from J, the gap between germline ends came to 18 bases. The CDR3 DNA follows: TGTGCCACCAGCAGTGGAACCGGGACGCGGTCCTCTGGAAACACCATATATTTT. Protein product: CATSSGTGTRSSGNTIYF.